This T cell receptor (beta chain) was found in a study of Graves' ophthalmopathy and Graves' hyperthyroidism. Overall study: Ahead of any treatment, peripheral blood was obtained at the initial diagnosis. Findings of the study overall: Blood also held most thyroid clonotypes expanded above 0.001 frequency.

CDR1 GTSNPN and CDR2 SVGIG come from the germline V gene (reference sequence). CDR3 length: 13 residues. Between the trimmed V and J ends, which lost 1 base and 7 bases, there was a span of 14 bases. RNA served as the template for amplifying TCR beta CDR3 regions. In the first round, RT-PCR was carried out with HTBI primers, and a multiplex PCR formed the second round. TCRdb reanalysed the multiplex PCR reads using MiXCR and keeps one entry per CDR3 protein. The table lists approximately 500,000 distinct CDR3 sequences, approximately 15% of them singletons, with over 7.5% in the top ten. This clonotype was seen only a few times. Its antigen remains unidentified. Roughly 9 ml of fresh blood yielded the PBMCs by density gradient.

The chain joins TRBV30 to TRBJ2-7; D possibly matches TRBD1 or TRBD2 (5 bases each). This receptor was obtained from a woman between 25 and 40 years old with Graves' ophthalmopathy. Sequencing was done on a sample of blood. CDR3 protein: CAWSGDPVGEQYF. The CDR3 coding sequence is TGTGCCTGGAGTGGGGACCCCGTGGGAGAGCAGTACTTC. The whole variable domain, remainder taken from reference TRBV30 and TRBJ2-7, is SQTIHQWPATLVQPVGSPLSLECTVEGTSNPNLYWYRQAAGRGLQLLFYSVGIGQISSEVPQNLSASRPQDRQFILSSKKLLLSDSGFYLCAWSGDPVGEQYFGPGTRLTVT.